This TCR beta chain emerged from a study of blood T cell repertoires in COVID-19. About the research overall: Samples taken during acute and convalescent COVID-19 were collected in the United States, Italy and Spain. Sources were T cells, B-cell-depleted T cells, or PBMCs; the material itself was cDNA or gDNA.

Deletions cut 7 bases from V and 9 bases from J, with 19 bases between. The CDR3 runs 14 residues. Looked up from germline, CDR1 is SNHLY and CDR2 is FYNNEI. The authors' processing: How many nucleated cells were present was estimated from reference gene primer amplification. Some clones are missing from TCRdb's copy, which holds only in-frame ones; the method was immunoSEQ multiplex PCR. The DNA was the basis for D and trimming; V, J and clone size are from that table. This table holds 150,000 to 200,000 clones, over 75% found once. The chain has TRBV2 and TRBJ2-1; possible D gene TRBD1, 7 bases. The receptor comes from a man between 60 and 75 years old with acute or convalescent COVID-19. The source material was peripheral blood. The CDR3, as DNA: TGTGCCAGCATCCTCACAGGGGCCGGGGGTGAGCAGTTCTTC. It is translated as CASILTGAGGEQFF.